The clone carrying this T cell receptor (beta chain) was counted once. Germline CDR1 LGHDT, CDR2 YNNKEL (reference sequence). The CDR3 has 17 residues. Trimming removed 1 base from V and 2 bases from J; junction bases left unmatched: 11. Sequenced by immunoSEQ multiplex PCR; TCRdb stores in-frame clones only, minus some. The sample consists of 180,000 or so clones, 70% to 90% of them appearing once. This sample was taken from a study of blood T cell repertoires in COVID-19. As for the study in general: Researchers got acute and convalescent COVID-19 samples from the United States, Italy and Spain.

The gene calls are TRBV3-1 (or the pseudogene TRBV3-2) and TRBJ2-7, with 7 bases identical to TRBD2. The receptor was isolated from a man aged 35-49 years with active or convalescent COVID-19. The sample was peripheral blood. The CDR3, as DNA: TGTGCCAGCAGCCAAGCAGTCCTAGCGGTGCCTCCCTACGAGCAGTACTTC. This gives the protein CASSQAVLAVPPYEQYF.